Following are 22 T cell receptor beta chains from one sample sequenced in a study of blood T cell repertoires in COVID-19 (dated by TCRdb to 2019 to 2021). The library was made by the immunoSEQ multiplex PCR assay. TCRdb re-hosts the immuneACCESS table, in-frame sequences only. Its copies lack some clones; in the studies checked, an unresolved V gene accounts for under half of them, and the cause for the rest is not known. Counted in this sample were under 250,000 clones; approximately 84% of them appeared once. The ten largest clones add up to roughly 12% of the sample. The sample was peripheral blood. The receptors derive from a man aged 50 or older with COVID-19, enrolled during active disease.

This chain connects TRBV7-8 to TRBJ1-6; D remains unclear. The CDR3 runs 17 residues. The V and J ends lost 5 bases and 9 bases respectively, with 23 bases between them. The germline V gene has CDR1 SGHVS and CDR2 FQNEAQ. The CDR3 is CASSQSSVTRATSPLHF. DNA for the CDR3: TGTGCCAGCAGCCAATCTTCGGTAACTCGAGCCACTTCACCCCTCCACTTT. Supplemented by reference TRBV7-8 and TRBJ1-6, the full variable domain reads GAGVSQSPRYKVAKRGQDVALRCDPISGHVSLFWYQQALGQGPEFLTYFQNEAQLDKSGLPSDRFFAERPEGSVSTLKIQRTQQEDSAVYLCASSQSSVTRATSPLHFGNGTRLTVT.

The chain joins TRBV7-8 to TRBJ1-3, with D possibly TRBD1 on 6 matching bases. CDR3 length: 17 amino acids. From germline, CDR1 is SGHVS and CDR2 FQNEAQ. V lost 6 bases to trimming and J lost 0 bases, with 18 bases between them. Here the CDR3 reads CASRRGAGELSGNTIYF. CDR3 in DNA: TGTGCCAGCAGACGGGGGGCGGGAGAACTCTCTGGAAACACCATATATTTT. The full variable domain, its missing parts supplied by reference TRBV7-8 and TRBJ1-3, is GAGVSQSPRYKVAKRGQDVALRCDPISGHVSLFWYQQALGQGPEFLTYFQNEAQLDKSGLPSDRFFAERPEGSVSTLKIQRTQQEDSAVYLCASRRGAGELSGNTIYFGEGSWLTVV.

The chain employs TRBV9 and TRBJ2-5; a possible D gene is TRBD1 (6 bases). V shed 4 bases and J shed 4 bases, with 17 bases lying between them. The CDR3 runs to 15 residues. Germline V lookup: CDR1 SGDLS, CDR2 YYNGEE. In DNA, the CDR3 is TGTGCCAGCAGCCCGGGACACTCAGGAGGAGAGACCCAGTACTTC. Its translation: CASSPGHSGGETQYF.

This chain joins TRBV28 and TRBJ1-1; D is uncertain. CDR1 MDHEN and CDR2 SYDVKM come from the germline V gene. Trimming stripped 3 bases from V and 7 bases from J, with 9 bases between. The length of the CDR3 is 12 residues. DNA for the CDR3: TGTGCCAGCAGTTTTTCCCCCGGTGAAGCTTTCTTT. Its protein product is CASSFSPGEAFF. Variable domain in full (rest from reference TRBV28 and TRBJ1-1): DVKVTQSSRYLVKRTGEKVFLECVQDMDHENMFWYRQDPGLGLRLIYFSYDVKMKEKGDIPEGYSVSREKKERFSLILESASTNQTSMYLCASSFSPGEAFFGQGTRLTVV.

This chain uses TRBV4-3 with TRBJ1-2; 9 nucleotides line up with TRBD1. Germline CDR1 is LGHNA and CDR2 is YSLEER. This CDR3 spans 15 amino acids. Unmatched junction bases numbered 7, after V lost 1 base and J lost 7 bases. CDR3 nucleotide sequence: TGCGCCAGCAGCCAAGCGGTCCGACAGGGGGTTGGCTACACCTTC. Translating it yields CASSQAVRQGVGYTF.

The chain employs TRBV21-1 and TRBJ2-7; the table gives TRBD1 as D, unverified against the DNA. TRBV21-1 corresponds to a pseudogene. This CDR3 is 12 amino acids long. The CDR3 reads CASRGRAYEQYF. The CDR3 DNA is TGTGCCAGCCGAGGCAGGGCCTACGAGCAGTACTTC.

CDR3 amino acids: CASSPLVSSGNTIYF. DNA for the CDR3: TGTGCCAGCAGCCCGCTCGTTAGCTCTGGAAACACCATATATTTT. V usage is TRBV5-8 and J usage is TRBJ1-3; D is uncertain. This CDR3 contains 15 residues. Germline V gene lookup returns CDR1 SGHTS and CDR2 YDEGEE. With 4 bases removed from V and 0 bases from J, the gap between germline ends came to 11 bases.

The chain joins TRBV4-1 to TRBJ1-1, with D unresolved. This CDR3 has 12 residues. V shed 0 bases and J shed 8 bases, with 7 bases lying between them. Germline assignment: CDR1 MGHRA and CDR2 YSYEKL. The CDR3 DNA sequence: TGCGCCAGCAGCCAAGATTTAAGCGAAGCTTTCTTT. It translates to CASSQDLSEAFF.

The chain combines TRBV2 with TRBJ1-6; no definite D call. The length of the CDR3 is 14 residues. V was clipped by 6 bases and J by 7 bases, with 13 bases between them. The germline gives CDR1 SNHLY, CDR2 FYNNEI. CDR3 nucleotide sequence: TGTGCCAGCAGCGAGTGGGCTATAAATTCACCCCTCCACTTT. It yields the protein CASSEWAINSPLHF.

The chain employs TRBV14 and TRBJ1-1, with D possibly TRBD1 on 5 matching bases. CDR3 size: 17 residues. The germline V gene has CDR1 SGHDN and CDR2 FVKESK. Between the trimmed V and J ends, which lost 4 bases and 0 bases, there was a span of 18 bases. CDR3 in amino acids: CASSPTGVGHLNTEAFF. The DNA of the CDR3 is TGTGCCAGCAGCCCCACGGGGGTCGGGCACTTGAACACTGAAGCTTTCTTT.

J is TRBJ2-7 and V is TRBV7-6; D is perhaps TRBD1 (6 bases). Between the trimmed V and J ends, which lost 6 bases and 4 bases, there was a span of 10 bases. The germline CDR1 and CDR2 sequences are SGHVS and FNYEAQ. The CDR3 spans 12 residues. CDR3: CASSQQGYEQYF. The CDR3, as DNA: TGTGCCAGCAGTCAACAGGGTTACGAGCAGTACTTC.

The V and J genes are TRBV5-8 and TRBJ2-3; 7 nucleotides agree with TRBD2. J lost 10 bases, V lost 4 bases, and 6 bases had no gene match. The germline gives CDR1 SGHTS, CDR2 YDEGEE. This CDR3 comprises 12 residues. The CDR3 loop is CASSPGLGAQYF. CDR3 nucleotides: TGTGCCAGCAGCCCTGGACTAGGGGCGCAGTATTTT. Variable domain in full (rest from reference TRBV5-8 and TRBJ2-3): EAGVTQSPTHLIKTRGQQATLRCSPISGHTSVYWYQQALGLGLQFLLWYDEGEERNRGNFPPRFSGRQFPNYSSELNVNALELEDSALYLCASSPGLGAQYFGPGTRLTVL.

This clone was seen once. The chain uses TRBV27 and TRBJ2-7; possibly TRBD2 for D (6 bases). CDR3 length: 18 residues. Trimming left V 0 bases short and J 6 bases short, with 24 bases between. The germline gives CDR1 MNHEY, CDR2 SMNVEV (reference sequence). CDR3 loop: CASSLSLAPGLWTSEQYF. The CDR3 nucleotides read TGTGCCAGCAGTTTATCGCTCGCCCCGGGACTTTGGACCTCCGAGCAGTACTTC.

The genes are TRBV11-3 and TRBJ1-1; no definite D call. This CDR3 has 16 residues. V was clipped by 4 bases and J by 1 base, with 16 bases between them. Per the germline V gene, CDR1 is SGHNT and CDR2 is YENEEA. CDR3 in DNA: TGTGCCAGCAGCTCACGCTCCTCTTCAGGGAACACTGAAGCTTTCTTT. Its translation is CASSSRSSSGNTEAFF.

This clone was recorded once. The J gene is TRBJ1-1, the V gene TRBV28; D is uncertain. There are 12 residues in the CDR3. The V gene lost 4 bases and the J gene lost 4 bases, with 7 bases spanning the gap. Germline values: CDR1 MDHEN, CDR2 SYDVKM. Here the CDR3 reads CASSSGGTEAFF. The CDR3 region has the DNA TGTGCCAGCAGTTCGGGTGGCACTGAAGCTTTCTTT. Full variable domain (remainder filled in from reference TRBV28 and TRBJ1-1): DVKVTQSSRYLVKRTGEKVFLECVQDMDHENMFWYRQDPGLGLRLIYFSYDVKMKEKGDIPEGYSVSREKKERFSLILESASTNQTSMYLCASSSGGTEAFFGQGTRLTVV.

This rearrangement joins TRBV7-2 to TRBJ1-6, with 8 positions matching TRBD1. V gave up 7 bases and J gave up 8 bases; unmatched junction bases: 7. CDR3 length: 14 amino acids. Germline V CDR1 and CDR2: SGHTA, FQGNSA. Written as DNA, the CDR3 is TGTGCCAGCACCTCCGGACAGGGAGATTCACCCCTCCACTTT. Amino acid sequence: CASTSGQGDSPLHF.

This clone appeared a few times. The chain has TRBV29-1 and TRBJ1-1; D gene unclear. Germline V gives CDR1 SQVTM, CDR2 ANQGSEA. The ends were cut back, 2 bases at V and 1 base at J, with 8 bases in the middle. This CDR3 comprises 13 residues. This CDR3 reads CSVETGSNTEAFF. In DNA, the CDR3 is TGCAGCGTTGAAACGGGGTCGAACACTGAAGCTTTCTTT.

This clone was found once. The gene calls are TRBV5-6 and TRBJ2-7, with 8 bases matching TRBD1. Germline V gene data show CDR1 as SGHDT and CDR2 as YYEEEE. The CDR3 is 15 residues long. With 4 bases clipped from V and 2 bases from J, the junction kept 8 bases outside the gene matches. The CDR3 sequence: CASSHGTGNPYEQYF. CDR3 nucleotides: TGTGCCAGCAGCCATGGGACAGGAAACCCCTACGAGCAGTACTTC.

The genes are TRBV12-5 and TRBJ2-7; tentatively, D is TRBD2 (6 bases). The CDR3 spans 14 residues. Germline CDR1 and CDR2: LGHNT and FRNRAP. Trimming left V 4 bases short and J 4 bases short, with 14 bases between. CDR3 amino acids: CASGSEAGRYEQYF. The CDR3 DNA is TGTGCTAGTGGTTCGGAGGCGGGACGGTACGAGCAGTACTTC.

The J gene is TRBJ2-1, the V gene TRBV11-2; 7 positions agree with TRBD2. Germline values: CDR1 SGHAT, CDR2 FQNNGV. The V and J ends lost 7 bases and 7 bases, in that order; junction bases with no gene match: 13. This CDR3 region has 15 residues. In DNA, the CDR3 is TGTGCCAGCACCCCAACGGTGCGGCGGGGGAATGAGCAGTTCTTC. Its translation: CASTPTVRRGNEQFF.

V and J are TRBV4-3 and TRBJ2-7, with 7 bases matching TRBD2. CDR1 LGHNA and CDR2 YSLEER come from the germline V gene. The CDR3 is made up of 14 amino acids. The trim removed 4 bases at V and 5 bases at J, leaving 8 bases unmatched. In nucleotides, the CDR3 is TGCGCCAGCAGCCCGGGGGAGGGATGGAACGAGCAGTACTTC. This sequence encodes CASSPGEGWNEQYF.

This clone came up a few times. CDR3 DNA: TGTGCCAGCAGCTTCCCACAGGGAGATAACTATGGCTACACCTTC. Translation gives CASSFPQGDNYGYTF. The chain links TRBV5-4 to TRBJ1-2; perhaps TRBD1 as D (6 bases). This CDR3 comprises 15 residues. Germline V gene data show CDR1 as SGHNT and CDR2 as YYREEE (reference sequence). V gave up 2 bases and J gave up 1 base, with 12 bases separating them.